The source of this T cell receptor (beta chain) is a study of metastatic and nonmetastatic thyroid tumors. About the study: It was across blood and tumor or nodule tissue from malignant and benign thyroid patients that repertoires were compared.

With 2 bases removed from V and 5 bases from J, the gap between germline ends came to 20 bases. Germline V lookup: CDR1 LNHNV, CDR2 YYDKDF (reference sequence). The CDR3 has 17 amino acids. Points on this clone: A much larger clone is a single base away; this may be a read error.

MiXCR reprocessed the PCR reads for TCRdb. The data contain approximately 84,000 clones, about 16% of them seen just once; the ten biggest clones take up around 3.3%. Each patient went into thyroid surgery without having received any treatment. The chain combines TRBV15 with TRBJ2-3; TRBD1 is a possible D gene (6 bases). The sequence was obtained from a female donor with papillary thyroid cancer or a benign thyroid nodule (not recorded which). Some clones in this sample may be carry-over from other donors' samples. The sequenced material came from blood. The CDR3: CATSRYPPGAQGDTQYF. In DNA, the CDR3 is TGTGCCACCAGCAGATATCCCCCAGGGGCCCAGGGAGATACGCAGTATTTT.